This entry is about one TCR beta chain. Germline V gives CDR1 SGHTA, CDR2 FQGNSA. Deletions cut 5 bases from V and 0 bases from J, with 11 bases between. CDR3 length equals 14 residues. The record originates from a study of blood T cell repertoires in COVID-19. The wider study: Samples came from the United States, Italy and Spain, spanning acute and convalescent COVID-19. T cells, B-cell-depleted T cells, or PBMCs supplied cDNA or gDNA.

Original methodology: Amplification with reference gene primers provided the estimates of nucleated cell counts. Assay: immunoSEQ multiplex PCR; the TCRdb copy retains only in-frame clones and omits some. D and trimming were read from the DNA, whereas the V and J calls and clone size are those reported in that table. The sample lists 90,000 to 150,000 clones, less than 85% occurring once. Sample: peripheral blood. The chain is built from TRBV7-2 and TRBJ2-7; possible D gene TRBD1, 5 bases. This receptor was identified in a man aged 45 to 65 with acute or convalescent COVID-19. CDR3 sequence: CASSVQGFSYEQYF. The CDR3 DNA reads TGTGCCAGCAGCGTCCAGGGATTCTCCTACGAGCAGTACTTC.